Listed here are 9 T cell receptor beta chains from one sample, sequenced in a study of tumor and adjacent non-tumor tissue in lung cancer. The template was RNA from unsorted bulk tissue. Distant lung tissue was collected more than 3 cm away from the tumor edge. The library came from three nested PCR rounds adapted from ARM-PCR protocols. MiXCR was run by TCRdb on the multiplex PCR reads, yielding one entry per CDR3 protein. The sample holds about 110,000 distinct CDR3 sequences, 50% to 70% seen once. Material for sequencing was distant non-tumor lung tissue. The origin of the receptors is a man between 60 and 70 years old with non-small cell lung cancer.

This clonotype was seen ten or more times. The gene calls are TRBV12-3 or TRBV12-4 and TRBJ2-5; TRBD2 matches at 8 bases. The ends lost 3 bases at V and 10 bases at J; junction bases unmatched: 4. The CDR3 extends over 12 amino acids. In DNA form, the CDR3 reads TGTGCCAGCAGTTTCGGGAGGGGTGGCCAGTACTTC. Translation gives CASSFGRGGQYF.

About this clonotype itself: Germline and junction disagree at one end, which may indicate a read error. This chain links TRBV28 with TRBJ2-7; either TRBD1 or TRBD2 may supply D (5 bases each). Per germline, CDR1 MDHEN and CDR2 SYDVKM. CDR3 length equals 12 residues. The CDR3 nucleotides are TGTGTCAGCACTTTGTCCAGCCGGGACCAGTACTTC. Translating it yields CVSTLSSRDQYF. The whole variable domain, filled in from reference TRBV28 and TRBJ2-7, reads DVKVTQSSRYLVKRTGEKVFLECVQDMDHENMFWYRQDPGLGLRLIYFSYDVKMKEKGDIPEGYSVSREKKERFSLILESASTNQTSMYLCVSTLSSRDQYFGPGTRLTVT.

On this clonotype itself: At one end the junction does not follow the germline gene, possibly because of a read error. This CDR3 is CASSLQGLAVQEAHYF. For the CDR3, the DNA is TGTGCCAGCAGCTTACAAGGACTAGCCGTCCAAGAGGCCCACTACTTC. The genes are TRBV11-2 and TRBJ2-5; 8 positions agree with TRBD2. CDR1 is SGHAT and CDR2 is FQNNGV in the germline V gene. The CDR3 spans 16 residues.

Points on this clonotype: One junction end does not reproduce the germline sequence, and a read error may be involved. This sequence joins TRBV12-3 or TRBV12-4 and TRBJ1-1, with D perhaps TRBD1 (6 bases). The CDR3 runs 13 residues. CDR3 sequence reads: CARHRDGIAETFF. The DNA for the CDR3 is TGTGCCAGACACAGGGATGGGATCGCTGAAACTTTCTTT.

CDR3 bases: TGCAGTGCTAGGTCCGGTAGCATTTTGGAGACCCAGTACTTC. Amino acid sequence: CSARSGSILETQYF. The V call is TRBV20-1, the J call TRBJ2-5; no definite D call. The ends were cut back, 3 bases at V and 5 bases at J, with 16 bases in the middle. The CDR3 is made up of 14 amino acids. Looked up from germline, CDR1 is DFQATT and CDR2 is SNEGSKA (reference sequence).

This clonotype was seen many times. This chain joins TRBV6-5 and TRBJ1-6; D gene uncertain. Germline CDR1 MNHEY, CDR2 SVGAGI. The CDR3 loop spans 14 amino acids. V lost 2 bases, J lost 4 bases, and 6 bases lay in between. DNA of the CDR3: TGTGCCAGCAGTTACCAGGAGTATAATTCACCCCTCCACTTT. Its translation is CASSYQEYNSPLHF.

The chain carries TRBV28 and TRBJ1-3; D gene ambiguous. Per the germline V gene, CDR1 is MDHEN and CDR2 is SYDVKM. The V end lost 3 bases, the J end lost 1 base, and 10 bases lay between the germline ends. The length of the CDR3 is 15 residues. This chain's CDR3 is CASSLCVPSGNTIYF. The CDR3 DNA is TGTGCCAGCAGTTTGTGTGTCCCATCTGGAAACACCATATATTTT.

Notes on this clonotype: A read error may be the cause here, since a much bigger clone is one base away. This rearrangement joins TRBV5-4 to TRBJ2-6; perhaps D is TRBD1 or TRBD2 (5 bases each). Germline CDR1 is SGHNT and CDR2 is YYREEE (reference sequence). This CDR3 has 16 amino acids. This CDR3 reads CASSGLTNTGANVQTF. CDR3 nucleotide sequence: TGTGCCAGCAGCGGACTGACAAACACTGGGGCCAACGTCCAGACTTTC.

A remark on this clonotype: Since no conserved phenylalanine or tryptophan closes the CDR3, a read error is the likely cause. The DNA is omitted, as the CDR3 cannot be located on it reliably, and the CDR3 follows TCRdb's listing. The chain has TRBV29-1 and TRBJ2-7. The CDR3 sequence runs 12 residues, both termini included. The germline CDR1 and CDR2 sequences are SQVTM and ANQGSEA. The CDR3: CSVETETYEEYS.